The 28 T cell receptor beta chains presented below share a single source sample, sequenced in a study of tumor-infiltrating lymphocytes in localized non-small cell lung cancer. Produced via immunoSEQ multiplex PCR; TCRdb's table is partial and in-frame only. This sample has roughly 10,000 clones, with 70% to 75% found just once. What was sequenced was lung tumor tissue. The source is a human donor with non-small cell lung cancer.

The chain carries TRBV6-5 and TRBJ2-5; D possibly corresponds to TRBD1 (6 bases). The germline CDR1 and CDR2 sequences are MNHEY and SVGAGI. Trimming left V 8 bases short and J 1 base short, with 8 bases between. This CDR3 has 12 residues. In DNA form, the CDR3 reads TGTGCCAGCGGACAGACCCAAGAGACCCAGTACTTC. It codes for CASGQTQETQYF.

The chain has TRBV10-3 and TRBJ2-1; tentatively, D is TRBD2 (5 bases). Germline lookup yields CDR1 ENHRY and CDR2 SYGVKD. V lost 4 bases to trimming and J lost 9 bases, with 13 bases between them. The CDR3 is made up of 13 amino acids. This CDR3 is CAISVWEGGEQFF. In nucleotides, the CDR3 is TGTGCCATCAGTGTGTGGGAAGGAGGTGAGCAGTTCTTC.

The V and J genes are TRBV7-2 and TRBJ2-7, with 7 bases lining up with TRBD1. The V segment lost 4 bases and the J segment 0 bases; nucleotides outside the gene matches: 3. The germline V gene has CDR1 SGHTA and CDR2 FQGNSA. The CDR3 is made up of 14 amino acids. The CDR3 here is CASSSQGDSYEQYF. The CDR3 DNA is TGTGCCAGCAGCTCCCAGGGGGACTCCTACGAGCAGTACTTC. The variable domain in full, completed from reference TRBV7-2 and TRBJ2-7, reads GAGVSQSPSNKVTEKGKDVELRCDPISGHTALYWYRQSLGQGLEFLIYFQGNSAPDKSGLPSDRFSAERTGGSVSTLTIQRTQQEDSAVYLCASSSQGDSYEQYFGPGTRLTVT.

J is TRBJ1-1 and V is TRBV29-1, with 9 bases matching TRBD1. Germline V CDR1 and CDR2: SQVTM, ANQGSEA. The J segment lost 1 base and the V segment lost 8 bases, leaving 17 bases of the junction unmatched. This CDR3 has 17 residues. The DNA of the CDR3 is TGCAGCCCTGACTGCGGGACAGGGTTACGACGGAACACTGAAGCTTTCTTT. Its protein is CSPDCGTGLRRNTEAFF.

This chain connects TRBV18 to TRBJ1-1; D is possibly TRBD1 (6 bases). This CDR3 comprises 15 residues. Germline loops: CDR1 KGHSH, CDR2 LQKENI. V was pared by 4 bases and J by 3 bases, with 15 bases between. The CDR3 region is CASSRQRGVDTEAFF. DNA of the CDR3: TGTGCCAGCTCACGGCAGAGGGGGGTGGACACTGAAGCTTTCTTT.

This clone appeared a few times. This chain joins TRBV5-1 and TRBJ2-7; perhaps TRBD2 as D (5 bases). The germline CDR1 and CDR2 sequences are SGHRS and YFSETQ. V lost 1 base and J lost 8, with 10 bases in between. This CDR3 spans 12 amino acids. The CDR3, as DNA: TGCGCCAGCAGCTTGTTCGGGGAGAAGCAGTACTTC. Amino acids: CASSLFGEKQYF.

The J gene is TRBJ2-7, the V gene TRBV2; D unclear. Trimming removed 7 bases from V and 3 bases from J, with 16 bases in between. CDR3 length: 14 residues. Germline V gene data show CDR1 as SNHLY and CDR2 as FYNNEI. CDR3 DNA: TGTGCCAGCAAAATGGACGGTACTCTCTACGAGCAGTACTTC. Protein: CASKMDGTLYEQYF.

There are a few counts of this clone. The chain employs TRBV5-6 and TRBJ1-1; 8 bases line up with TRBD1. The CDR3 totals 13 residues. V lost 0 bases and J lost 10; bases outside the gene matches: 5. Looked up from germline, CDR1 is SGHDT and CDR2 is YYEEEE. CDR3 in DNA: TGTGCCAGCAGCTTGGGGGCACAGGGGGGAGCTTTCTTT. This sequence encodes CASSLGAQGGAFF. Filled out from reference TRBV5-6 and TRBJ1-1, the complete variable domain reads DAGVTQSPTHLIKTRGQQVTLRCSPKSGHDTVSWYQQALGQGPQFIFQYYEEEERQRGNFPDRFSGHQFPNYSSELNVNALLLGDSALYLCASSLGAQGGAFFGQGTRLTVV.

This clone was counted between two and nine times. V gene TRBV7-9 combines with J gene TRBJ1-2; D uncertain. V gave up 5 bases and J gave up 2 bases, with 6 bases separating them. The CDR3 contains 12 residues. Germline CDR1 and CDR2: SEHNR and FQNEAQ (reference sequence). CDR3 sequence reads: CASSHGNYGYTF. The DNA of the CDR3 is TGTGCCAGCAGCCACGGAAACTATGGCTACACCTTC.

This clone was seen more than once but under ten times. The chain is built from TRBV7-2 and TRBJ1-5; unclear D gene. V lost 5 bases and J lost 7, with 18 bases in between. The CDR3 extends over 15 amino acids. Germline CDR1 SGHTA, CDR2 FQGNSA. CDR3 protein: CASSPLIGSGQPQHF. In DNA, the CDR3 is TGTGCCAGCAGCCCCCTCATCGGATCGGGACAGCCCCAGCATTTT. The whole variable domain, remainder taken from reference TRBV7-2 and TRBJ1-5, is GAGVSQSPSNKVTEKGKDVELRCDPISGHTALYWYRQSLGQGLEFLIYFQGNSAPDKSGLPSDRFSAERTGGSVSTLTIQRTQQEDSAVYLCASSPLIGSGQPQHFGDGTRLSIL.

The chain combines TRBV5-6 with TRBJ1-5, with TRBD1 matching over 10 bases. CDR3 length equals 17 residues. With 0 bases clipped from V and 2 bases from J, the junction kept 5 bases outside the gene matches. Germline V gene lookup returns CDR1 SGHDT and CDR2 YYEEEE. The CDR3 region is CASSLGQGAGGNQPQHF. In DNA form, the CDR3 reads TGTGCCAGCAGCTTGGGACAGGGGGCAGGTGGCAATCAGCCCCAGCATTTT. Looking up the rest from reference TRBV5-6 and TRBJ1-5 gives the full variable domain: DAGVTQSPTHLIKTRGQQVTLRCSPKSGHDTVSWYQQALGQGPQFIFQYYEEEERQRGNFPDRFSGHQFPNYSSELNVNALLLGDSALYLCASSLGQGAGGNQPQHFGDGTRLSIL.

This clone is labeled as hyperexpanded. This rearrangement joins TRBV5-6 to TRBJ2-5; D may be TRBD1 or TRBD2 (5 bases each). The CDR3 loop spans 15 amino acids. The ends were cut back, 7 bases at V and 4 bases at J, with 20 bases in the middle. CDR1 is SGHDT and CDR2 is YYEEEE in the germline V gene. As DNA, the CDR3 is TGTGCCAGCGCGAGGGGCAGCCGTAGATCAGAGACCCAGTACTTC. Protein: CASARGSRRSETQYF.

V is TRBV30 and J is TRBJ2-7; 7 bases are shared with TRBD2. The junction had 10 bases not matched to a gene; V was cut back by 5 bases and J by 6 bases. CDR1 GTSNPN and CDR2 SVGIG come from the germline V gene (reference sequence). The CDR3 is made up of 13 amino acids. As DNA, the CDR3 is TGTGCCTGGGTCCCACGGGGAGGGGTCGAGCAGTACTTC. It encodes CAWVPRGGVEQYF.

The rearrangement joins TRBV7-7 to TRBJ2-7; possibly TRBD1 for D (5 bases). CDR1 is SSHAT and CDR2 is FNYEAQ in the germline V gene (reference sequence). The V end lost 2 bases, the J end lost 2 bases, and 22 bases lay between the germline ends. The CDR3 extends over 18 amino acids. The CDR3, as DNA: TGTGCCAGCAGCTTAATGAGTCCTTGGCAGGGCCCCACCTACGAGCAGTACTTC. It encodes CASSLMSPWQGPTYEQYF. Full variable domain (outside the CDR3, taken from reference TRBV7-7 and TRBJ2-7): GAGVSQSPRYKVTKRGQDVTLRCDPISSHATLYWYQQALGQGPEFLTYFNYEAQPDKSGLPSDRFSAERPEGSISTLTIQRTEQRDSAMYRCASSLMSPWQGPTYEQYFGPGTRLTVT.

This rearrangement joins TRBV5-6 to TRBJ1-2, with 9 nucleotides matching TRBD1. Germline-derived CDR1 and CDR2 are SGHDT and YYEEEE. The ends lost 10 bases at V and 4 bases at J; junction bases unmatched: 8. CDR3 length equals 13 residues. This CDR3 reads CASEGQGGYGYTF. CDR3 nucleotide sequence: TGTGCCTCCGAGGGACAGGGCGGCTATGGCTACACCTTC.

This chain links TRBV6-5 with TRBJ2-7; D gene unclear. The CDR3 length is 13 residues. V shed 4 bases and J shed 3 bases, with 10 bases lying between them. In germline, CDR1 is MNHEY, CDR2 SVGAGI. The CDR3 loop is CASSSAVGYEQYF. Written as DNA, the CDR3 is TGTGCCAGCAGTTCCGCAGTCGGCTACGAGCAGTACTTC.

The chain carries TRBV5-6 and TRBJ1-2; a possible D gene is TRBD1 (6 bases). Germline V CDR1 and CDR2: SGHDT, YYEEEE. This CDR3 is 15 amino acids long. The V and J ends lost 1 base and 2 bases respectively, with 12 bases between them. The CDR3 DNA is TGTGCCAGCAGCTTGTCATACGGACAGAACTATGGCTACACCTTC. Amino acid sequence: CASSLSYGQNYGYTF.

The CDR3 loop is CAWTGGLAVTGELFF. The CDR3 DNA reads TGTGCCTGGACTGGGGGACTAGCTGTCACCGGGGAGCTGTTTTTT. The chain combines TRBV30 with TRBJ2-2, with TRBD2 matching over 9 bases. The CDR3 runs to 15 residues. From germline, CDR1 is GTSNPN and CDR2 SVGIG (reference sequence). Trimming took 4 bases from V and 4 from J; bases not matched to a gene: 7.

By sample share, this clone is large. The rearrangement uses TRBV5-4 and TRBJ1-1, with D possibly TRBD1 on 6 matching bases. Germline values: CDR1 SGHNT, CDR2 YYREEE (reference sequence). V was shortened by 0 bases and J by 2 bases, with 11 bases between the two germline ends. There are 15 residues in the CDR3. CDR3 DNA sequence: TGTGCCAGCAGCTTGGTCGGGGGGCGCAACACTGAAGCTTTCTTT. This sequence encodes CASSLVGGRNTEAFF. The complete variable domain, with remaining parts taken from reference TRBV5-4 and TRBJ1-1, reads ETGVTQSPTHLIKTRGQQVTLRCSSQSGHNTVSWYQQALGQGPQFIFQYYREEENGRGNFPPRFSGLQFPNYSSELNVNALELDDSALYLCASSLVGGRNTEAFFGQGTRLTVV.

This chain joins TRBV2 and TRBJ2-7; 10 nucleotides match TRBD1. The CDR3 extends over 14 amino acids. Trimming removed 6 bases from V and 4 bases from J; junction bases left unmatched: 6. Germline CDR1 reads SNHLY; CDR2 reads FYNNEI. The CDR3 protein is CASSTDRGMYEQYF. CDR3 DNA sequence: TGTGCCAGCAGCACGGACAGGGGGATGTACGAGCAGTACTTC.

By sample share, this clone is medium-sized. The V and J genes are TRBV9 and TRBJ2-2; 10 bases align to TRBD1. Germline-derived CDR1 and CDR2 are SGDLS and YYNGEE. The ends lost 3 bases at V and 1 base at J; junction bases unmatched: 3. CDR3 length equals 16 residues. The CDR3 spells CASSAGQGVNTGELFF. CDR3 DNA sequence: TGTGCCAGCAGCGCTGGACAGGGGGTGAACACCGGGGAGCTGTTTTTT.

The chain is built from TRBV19 and TRBJ1-5; D gene uncertain. This CDR3 spans 14 amino acids. Trimming removed 1 base at V and 5 bases at J, with 9 bases between. CDR1 is LNHDA and CDR2 is SQIVND in the germline V gene (reference sequence). The CDR3 reads CASSIVGRDQPQHF. DNA of the CDR3: TGTGCCAGTAGTATAGTGGGCCGAGATCAGCCCCAGCATTTT.

J is TRBJ1-6 and V is TRBV7-9; D uncertain. This CDR3 is built from 16 residues. Germline V gives CDR1 SEHNR, CDR2 FQNEAQ (reference sequence). Trimming pared 5 bases from V and 5 bases from J, leaving 16 bases between. CDR3 in amino acids: CASSQALGQNNSPLHF. The CDR3 DNA reads TGTGCCAGCAGCCAAGCCTTAGGGCAGAATAATTCACCCCTCCACTTT.

V is TRBV5-1 and J is TRBJ2-1; TRBD2 aligns across 9 bases. In germline, CDR1 is SGHRS, CDR2 YFSETQ. CDR3 length: 16 amino acids. V lost 5 bases and J lost 1; bases outside the gene matches: 7. CDR3 sequence (DNA): TGCGCCAGCAGTGGCGGGGGGGCTATATCCTACAATGAGCAGTTCTTC. Its protein product is CASSGGGAISYNEQFF.

This clone has just one count. V gene TRBV4-1 combines with J gene TRBJ1-4; D remains unclear. The CDR3 runs 14 residues. V was cut by 4 bases and J by 0 bases, with 6 bases left in between. Per the germline V gene, CDR1 is MGHRA and CDR2 is YSYEKL. CDR3 residues: CASSPQATNEKLFF. The CDR3 region has the DNA TGCGCCAGCAGCCCACAAGCAACTAATGAAAAACTGTTTTTT.

The chain employs TRBV10-3 and TRBJ1-2, with TRBD1 identical over 8 bases. The CDR3 is made up of 14 amino acids. The germline V gene encodes CDR1 ENHRY and CDR2 SYGVKD. V gave up 6 bases and J gave up 5 bases; unmatched junction bases: 8. The CDR3 bases are TGTGCCATCAGCCAGGATACAGGGGGGTATGGCTACACCTTC. Its translation: CAISQDTGGYGYTF.

This clone was counted a few times. CDR3 coding DNA: TGTGCCAGCAGTCCCTGGGGTGCGGCAAAAAGGGGGCAGTACTTC. This codes for CASSPWGAAKRGQYF. The chain links TRBV27 to TRBJ2-7, with D perhaps TRBD1 (5 bases). CDR1 and CDR2 (germline): MNHEY, SMNVEV (reference sequence). V was cut by 5 bases and J by 9 bases, with 23 bases left in between. There are 15 residues in the CDR3.

This chain connects TRBV19 to TRBJ1-2; 10 bases are shared with TRBD1. This CDR3 region has 14 residues. CDR1 LNHDA and CDR2 SQIVND come from the germline V gene (reference sequence). J gave up 7 bases and V 9 bases, and 11 bases lay outside the gene matches. The CDR3 sequence is CASRGTGVSRGYTF. The CDR3 DNA reads TGTGCCAGCCGAGGGACAGGGGTCAGTCGTGGCTACACCTTC. The full variable domain, its missing parts supplied by reference TRBV19 and TRBJ1-2, is DGGITQSPKYLFRKEGQNVTLSCEQNLNHDAMYWYRQDPGQGLRLIYYSQIVNDFQKGDIAEGYSVSREKKESFPLTVTSAQKNPTAFYLCASRGTGVSRGYTFGSGTRLTVV.